The rows below give T cell receptor beta chains drawn from one sample of a study of CD8 T cells in Susac syndrome. TCRdb used MiXCR to reprocess the immunoSEQ multiplex PCR reads, holding one entry per CDR3 protein. The repertoire has about 190,000 distinct CDR3 sequences, 85% to 95% of them found once; the top ten carry approximately 0.16%. What was sequenced was CD8+ T cells from PBMCs. All receptors come from a human donor with Susac syndrome. The CDR3 runs from the conserved cysteine through the conserved F or W. D genes are given only for firm matches. Expanded clones are given a class, and other clones once, few, many or no size at all.

size	D	V	J	DNA	CDR3
-	-	TRBV7-8	TRBJ1-5	TGTGCCAGCAGCCCGGCCCCGCCCCAGCATTTT	CASSPAPPQHF
-	-	TRBV6-2/TRBV6-3	TRBJ1-5	TGTGCCAGCAGTCAGGGTTTCTGGCAGCCCCAGCATTTT	CASSQGFWQPQHF
-	-	TRBV7-9	TRBJ2-1	TGTGCCAGCAGCGACCGGGACTCCTCGTTCTACAATGAGCAGTTCTTC	CASSDRDSSFYNEQFF
once	-	TRBV12-3/TRBV12-4	TRBJ1-2	TGTGCCAGCAGTTCCCTGCCTCCGTATGGCTACACCTTC	CASSSLPPYGYTF
-	-	TRBV4-1	TRBJ1-2	TGCGCCAGCAGCCAATTCTGGAGACGACTCTCAAAGGATAACTATGGCTACACCTTC	CASSQFWRRLSKDNYGYTF
-	TRBD1	TRBV7-8	TRBJ2-7	TGTGCCAGCAGCTTAGTACAGGGGGCTAAGTACGAGCAGTACTTC	CASSLVQGAKYEQYF
few	-	TRBV30	TRBJ2-7	TGTGCCGGAGGATACACCTACGAGCAGTACTTC	CAGGYTYEQYF
-	-	TRBV7-6	TRBJ2-7	TGTGCCAGCGGGTTAGAAGTGACGTCTTACGAGCAGTACTTC	CASGLEVTSYEQYF
-	-	TRBV30	TRBJ2-1	TGTGCCTGGACGGGGAGCTCCTACAATGAGCAGTTCTTC	CAWTGSSYNEQFF
-	TRBD2	TRBV4-1	TRBJ2-5	TGCGCCAGCAGCCAAACCCCGGGGGGGCTGGAGACCCAGTACTTC	CASSQTPGGLETQYF
-	TRBD2	TRBV28	TRBJ2-5	TGTGCCAGCAGTGCCCTCTTCAATGTAGCGGGAGACTCCCAAGAGACCCAGTACTTC	CASSALFNVAGDSQETQYF
-	-	TRBV20-1	TRBJ1-2	TGCAGTGCTAGGGAGGCAACCTATGGCTACACCTTC	CSAREATYGYTF
-	-	TRBV20-1	TRBJ2-7	TGCAGTGCCCGTCCGACATATAGTCGGGGGGAGCAGTACTTC	CSARPTYSRGEQYF
-	TRBD2	TRBV5-6	TRBJ2-1	TGTGCCAGCAGCACCATGACTAGCGGGAGATTCAGTGAGCAGTTCTTC	CASSTMTSGRFSEQFF
-	TRBD2	TRBV28	TRBJ2-7	TGTGCCAGCTGCATTAGCGGGAGGAGCTCCTACGAGCAGTACTTC	CASCISGRSSYEQYF
-	-	TRBV7-9	TRBJ2-3	TGTGCCAGCAGCTTAGATGGTAGCACAGATACGCAGTATTTT	CASSLDGSTDTQYF
-	TRBD2	TRBV9	TRBJ2-1	TGTGCCAGCTCCGGGACTAGTAGCCATGAGCAGTTCTTC	CASSGTSSHEQFF
-	TRBD1	TRBV11-2	TRBJ2-1	TGTGCCAGCAGCTCAGGACAGGCTTACAATGAGCAGTTCTTC	CASSSGQAYNEQFF
once	TRBD2	TRBV28	TRBJ2-5	TGTGCCAGCAGTTTGTCGACTAGCTCAACCCAAGAGACCCAGTACTTC	CASSLSTSSTQETQYF
-	TRBD2	TRBV9	TRBJ2-7	TGTGCCAGCAGCGCGGGACTAGCGGGAGCCGGAGAGCAGTACTTC	CASSAGLAGAGEQYF
-	TRBD1	TRBV6-5	TRBJ1-5	TGTGCCAGCAGCCGACAGGGGCACAAGCCCCAGCATTTT	CASSRQGHKPQHF
-	TRBD1	TRBV7-9	TRBJ2-1	TGTGCCAGCAGCTTCCAACCGGGACAGGGATACAATGAGCAGTTCTTC	CASSFQPGQGYNEQFF
-	-	TRBV18	TRBJ2-1	TGTGCCAGCTCACCAGCGGAGGGCAATGAGCAGTTCTTC	CASSPAEGNEQFF